These 10 T cell receptor beta chains came from one sample sequenced in a study of response to subunit inactivated influenza vaccine. TCRdb re-derived calls from the RT-PCR reads in MiXCR, one entry per CDR3 protein. The sample carries about 570,000 distinct CDR3 sequences, roughly 12% recorded once. The same data also went into a second study, on T cells expressing NK-cell markers. That paper adds: The authors generated TCR beta cDNA through 5'RACE template switching with UMIs.

Sequencing was performed on PBMCs from blood, taken on the day of vaccination. The receptors were gathered from a man aged 45 to 65 who received an inactivated influenza vaccine.

The chain joins TRBV18 to TRBJ2-1, with 7 bases identical to TRBD1. V lost 3 bases, J lost 9 bases, and 11 bases stayed unmatched. Germline lookup yields CDR1 KGHSH and CDR2 LQKENI. The CDR3 is 15 residues long. The CDR3 loop reads CASSPPTGSGGEQFF. CDR3 bases: TGTGCCAGCTCACCGCCGACAGGGAGTGGGGGTGAGCAGTTCTTC.

This CDR3 reads CASRQLNTYNEQFF. The CDR3 nucleotides are TGTGCCAGCCGACAGCTCAACACCTACAATGAGCAGTTCTTC. This sequence joins TRBV6-1 and TRBJ2-1; D might be TRBD1 (5 bases). Germline values: CDR1 MNHNS, CDR2 SASEGT. Trimming removed 8 bases from V and 2 bases from J, with 13 bases in between. The CDR3 contains 14 residues.

The V and J genes are TRBV2 and TRBJ2-5, with 7 bases that match TRBD1. This CDR3 region has 13 residues. Germline CDR1 and CDR2: SNHLY and FYNNEI. V gave up 6 bases and J gave up 1 base; unmatched junction bases: 2. The DNA of the CDR3 is TGTGCCAGCAGGGGACAGCCCCAAGAGACCCAGTACTTC. Translation: CASRGQPQETQYF.

This clonotype was seen once. The chain joins TRBV4-3 to TRBJ2-7; 11 nucleotides agree with TRBD1. Germline CDR1 reads LGHNA; CDR2 reads YSLEER. The CDR3 contains 15 residues. Unmatched junction bases numbered 4, after V lost 3 bases and J lost 3 bases. The CDR3, as DNA: TGCGCCAGCAGCCAGGGACAGGGGGAGAGCTACGAGCAGTACTTC. This gives the protein CASSQGQGESYEQYF.

This chain uses TRBV15 with TRBJ2-5; D is perhaps TRBD1 or TRBD2 (7 bases each). The CDR3 sequence is 16 residues long. Trimming took off 0 bases at V and 7 bases at J, with 18 bases between the two ends. The germline V gene encodes CDR1 LNHNV and CDR2 YYDKDF (reference sequence). The CDR3 reads CATSRDFPRGGRTQYF. The CDR3, as DNA: TGTGCCACCAGCAGAGACTTCCCCAGGGGGGGCAGGACCCAGTACTTC.

V gene TRBV4-2 combines with J gene TRBJ2-2; 7 bases agree with TRBD2. Unmatched junction bases numbered 10, after V lost 1 base and J lost 5 bases. Germline CDR1 is LGHNA and CDR2 is YNFKEQ. The CDR3 totals 17 residues. In DNA, the CDR3 is TGTGCCAGCAGCCAAGGTGGGGCTAGCGGTTTGACCGGGGAGCTGTTTTTT. It encodes CASSQGGASGLTGELFF.

The rearrangement links TRBV4-2 to TRBJ2-2; 15 bases line up with TRBD2. The CDR3 has 16 residues. The V gene end was trimmed by 5 bases and the J gene end by 6 bases; junction bases not matched to a gene: 4. Germline values: CDR1 LGHNA, CDR2 YNFKEQ. The CDR3 loop reads CASSKGLAGGAGELFF. The CDR3 bases are TGTGCCAGCAGCAAGGGACTAGCGGGAGGTGCCGGGGAGCTGTTTTTT.

This clonotype was counted at least ten times. V usage is TRBV29-1 and J usage is TRBJ1-1; TRBD1 agrees at 12 bases. J lost 3 bases, V lost 8 bases, and 10 bases had no gene match. The germline V gene encodes CDR1 SQVTM and CDR2 ANQGSEA. The CDR3 runs to 15 residues. CDR3 sequence: CSCRGTGGADTEAFF. The CDR3 DNA reads TGCAGCTGTAGGGGGACAGGGGGCGCGGACACTGAAGCTTTCTTT.

This clonotype turned up a few times. This chain connects TRBV5-1 to TRBJ2-2, with 8 bases aligning to TRBD2. Germline lookup yields CDR1 SGHRS and CDR2 YFSETQ. The CDR3 is 15 amino acids. The junction had 7 bases not matched to a gene; V was cut back by 5 bases and J by 4 bases. CDR3 DNA sequence: TGCGCCAGCAGATGGAGCGGGGGAGGCACCGGGGAGCTGTTTTTT. The encoded protein is CASRWSGGGTGELFF.

Concerning this clonotype itself: A much larger clone sits a single nucleotide away, making a read error possible. The rearrangement uses TRBV7-2 and TRBJ2-1; either TRBD1 or TRBD2 may fit D (5 bases each). This CDR3 contains 17 residues. Per germline, CDR1 SGHTA and CDR2 FQGNSA. Trimming removed 5 bases at V and 7 bases at J, with 24 bases between. The CDR3 protein is CASSKEPGYRTRNEQFF. The CDR3 coding sequence is TGTGCCAGCAGCAAAGAACCAGGGTACAGGACTCGGAATGAGCAGTTCTTC.